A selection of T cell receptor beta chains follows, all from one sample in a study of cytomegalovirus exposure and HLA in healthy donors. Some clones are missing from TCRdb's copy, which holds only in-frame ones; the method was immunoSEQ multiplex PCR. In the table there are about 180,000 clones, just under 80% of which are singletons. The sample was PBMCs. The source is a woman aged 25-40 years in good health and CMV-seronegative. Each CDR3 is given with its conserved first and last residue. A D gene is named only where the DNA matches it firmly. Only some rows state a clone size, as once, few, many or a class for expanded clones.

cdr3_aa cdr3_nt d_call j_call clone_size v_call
CASSFSSGGAGNIQYF TGTGCCAGCAGCTTCTCTAGCGGGGGGGCCGGAAACATTCAGTACTTC TRBD2 TRBJ2-4 NA TRBV7-2
CASGLRRGSSYNEQFF TGTGCTAGTGGTTTAAGGCGGGGGAGCTCCTACAATGAGCAGTTCTTC TRBD2 TRBJ2-1 NA TRBV12-5
CASSSRGYTDTQYF TGTGCCAGCTCATCAAGGGGATACACAGATACGCAGTATTTT NA TRBJ2-3 NA TRBV18
CASSLRESYGYTF TGTGCCAGCAGTTTACGGGAGAGCTATGGCTACACCTTC NA TRBJ1-2 once TRBV6-5
CAVGDLLSNQPQHF TGTGCCGTCGGGGATCTCCTTAGCAATCAGCCCCAGCATTTT NA TRBJ1-5 NA TRBV7-2
CASSVTGNSYEQYF TGTGCCAGCAGCGTGACAGGGAACTCCTACGAGCAGTACTTC TRBD1 TRBJ2-7 few TRBV9
CASSLGQGGRQETQYF TGTGCCAGCAGCTTAGGTCAGGGGGGACGCCAAGAGACCCAGTACTTC NA TRBJ2-5 few TRBV7-6
CARIRGRGTEAFF TGTGCCAGGATCAGGGGGAGAGGCACTGAAGCTTTCTTT TRBD1 TRBJ1-1 few TRBV6-5
CASRPPTTGLVYGYTF TGCGCCAGCAGACCACCTACGACAGGGCTCGTCTATGGCTACACCTTC TRBD1 TRBJ1-2 NA TRBV23-1
CASSPAFGLAAETQYF TGTGCCAGCAGCCCAGCATTTGGACTAGCGGCCGAGACCCAGTACTTC TRBD2 TRBJ2-5 few TRBV5-5
CATEGGGTDTQYF TGTGCCACCGAAGGGGGTGGCACAGATACGCAGTATTTT NA TRBJ2-3 NA TRBV2
CAISESNRNTEAFF TGTGCCATCAGTGAGTCCAACAGGAACACTGAAGCTTTCTTT NA TRBJ1-1 NA TRBV10-3
CASSYFGGSASPLHF TGTGCCAGCAGTTACTTCGGGGGGAGTGCTTCACCCCTCCACTTT NA TRBJ1-6 NA TRBV6-5
CSVGGQVLREQYF TGCAGCGTTGGTGGACAGGTCCTACGCGAGCAGTACTTC TRBD1 TRBJ2-7 NA TRBV29-1
CASSSSGLSSGNTIYF TGCGCCAGCAGCTCGTCGGGACTTAGCTCTGGAAACACCATATATTTT NA TRBJ1-3 NA TRBV5-1
CASRETVQETQYF TGTGCCAGCAGAGAGACAGTACAAGAGACCCAGTACTTC NA TRBJ2-5 NA TRBV6-5
CASSLAVNTEAFF TGCGCCAGCAGCTTGGCAGTGAACACTGAAGCTTTCTTT NA TRBJ1-1 NA TRBV5-1
CASSYLSTGPNTEAFF TGTGCCAGCAGTTACTTATCGACAGGTCCGAACACTGAAGCTTTCTTT NA TRBJ1-1 few TRBV6-5
CAVGATNEKLFF TGTGCCGTAGGGGCAACTAATGAAAAACTGTTTTTT NA TRBJ1-4 NA TRBV6-6
CASSPGTTQETQYF TGTGCCAGTAGTCCCGGGACAACCCAAGAGACCCAGTACTTC NA TRBJ2-5 once TRBV19
CASRPSGTGGHEQYF TGTGCCAGCCGACCGTCCGGGACAGGGGGCCACGAGCAGTACTTC TRBD1 TRBJ2-7 NA TRBV5-6
CASSIGRDRGGYTF TGTGCCAGTAGTATCGGGAGGGATCGAGGTGGCTACACCTTC NA TRBJ1-2 NA TRBV19
CAISSSGQGLANTEAFF TGTGCCATCAGTTCCTCGGGACAGGGGTTGGCGAACACTGAAGCTTTCTTT TRBD1 TRBJ1-1 NA TRBV10-3
CASSRDREKNTEAFF TGTGCCAGCAGCCGGGACAGGGAAAAGAACACTGAAGCTTTCTTT TRBD1 TRBJ1-1 NA TRBV27
CASSQALATNYGYTF TGTGCCAGCAGCCAAGCGTTAGCGACTAACTATGGCTACACCTTC NA TRBJ1-2 NA TRBV16
CASSPLDRGMLFF TGTGCCAGCTCACCGCTGGACAGGGGAATGCTGTTTTTT TRBD1 TRBJ1-4 NA TRBV18
CASSLRFGGGADTQYF TGTGCCAGCAGCTTAAGGTTCGGCGGGGGAGCAGATACGCAGTATTTT TRBD2 TRBJ2-3 few TRBV7-2
CASSFDPGTSITDTQYF TGTGCCAGCAGCTTTGACCCCGGGACTTCCATCACAGATACGCAGTATTTT NA TRBJ2-3 NA TRBV7-2
CAWTLSLGQGSNQPQHF TGTGCCTGGACTCTTTCTTTAGGGCAGGGGAGCAATCAGCCCCAGCATTTT NA TRBJ1-5 NA TRBV30
CASMKAATDTQYF TGTGCCAGCATGAAGGCGGCCACAGATACGCAGTATTTT NA TRBJ2-3 NA TRBV6-1
CASSIDRVSHEQYF TGTGCCAGTAGTATAGACAGGGTGAGCCACGAGCAGTACTTC NA TRBJ2-7 NA TRBV19
CASSETGVYGYTF TGTGCCAGCAGCGAGACAGGGGTCTATGGCTACACCTTC TRBD1 TRBJ1-2 few TRBV5-8
CASSVSGGSSYNEQFF TGTGCCAGCAGCGTTAGCGGGGGTAGCTCCTACAATGAGCAGTTCTTC TRBD2 TRBJ2-1 NA TRBV9
CASSIRDQPQHF TGTGCCAGTAGTATACGGGATCAGCCCCAGCATTTT NA TRBJ1-5 NA TRBV19
CASSRGPRTEAFF TGTGCCAGCAGCAGGGGGCCGAGGACTGAAGCTTTCTTT TRBD1 TRBJ1-1 NA TRBV11-2